This TCR beta chain originates from a study of blood T cell repertoires in COVID-19. About the study: Sources were T cells, B-cell-depleted T cells, or PBMCs; the material itself was cDNA or gDNA.

Measured with immunoSEQ multiplex PCR; TCRdb has only the in-frame clones, and not every one. The table shows 60,000 to 75,000 clones, with 70% to 90% occurring only once. The V gene lost 2 bases and the J gene lost 0 bases, with 11 bases spanning the gap. In germline, CDR1 is KGHSH, CDR2 LQKENI. There are 15 residues in the CDR3. This receptor was taken from a human donor in a cohort sampled during active COVID-19. V gene TRBV18 combines with J gene TRBJ2-7, with a possible D match to TRBD2 (5 bases). Sequenced: peripheral blood. CDR3 sequence reads: CASSPTRGASYEQYF. CDR3 sequence (DNA): TGTGCCAGCTCACCAACCCGGGGAGCCTCCTACGAGCAGTACTTC.